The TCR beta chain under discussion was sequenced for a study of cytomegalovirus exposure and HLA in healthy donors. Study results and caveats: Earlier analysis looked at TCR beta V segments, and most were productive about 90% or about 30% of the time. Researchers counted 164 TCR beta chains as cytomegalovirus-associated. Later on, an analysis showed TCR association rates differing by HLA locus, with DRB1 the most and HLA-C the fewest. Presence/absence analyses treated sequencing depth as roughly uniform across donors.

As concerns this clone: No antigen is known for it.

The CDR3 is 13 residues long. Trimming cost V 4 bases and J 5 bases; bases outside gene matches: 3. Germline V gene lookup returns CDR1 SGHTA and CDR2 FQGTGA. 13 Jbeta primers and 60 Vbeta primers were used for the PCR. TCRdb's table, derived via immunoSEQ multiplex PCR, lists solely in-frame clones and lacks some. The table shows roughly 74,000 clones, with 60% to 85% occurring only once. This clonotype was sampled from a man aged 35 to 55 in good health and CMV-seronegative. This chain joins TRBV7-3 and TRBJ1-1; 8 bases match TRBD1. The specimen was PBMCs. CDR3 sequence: CASSWTGNTEAFF. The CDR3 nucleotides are TGTGCCAGCAGCTGGACAGGGAATACTGAAGCTTTCTTT. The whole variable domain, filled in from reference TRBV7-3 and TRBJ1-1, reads GAGVSQTPSNKVTEKGKYVELRCDPISGHTALYWYRQSLGQGPEFLIYFQGTGAADDSGLPNDRFFAVRPEGSVSTLKIQRTERGDSAVYLCASSWTGNTEAFFGQGTRLTVV.